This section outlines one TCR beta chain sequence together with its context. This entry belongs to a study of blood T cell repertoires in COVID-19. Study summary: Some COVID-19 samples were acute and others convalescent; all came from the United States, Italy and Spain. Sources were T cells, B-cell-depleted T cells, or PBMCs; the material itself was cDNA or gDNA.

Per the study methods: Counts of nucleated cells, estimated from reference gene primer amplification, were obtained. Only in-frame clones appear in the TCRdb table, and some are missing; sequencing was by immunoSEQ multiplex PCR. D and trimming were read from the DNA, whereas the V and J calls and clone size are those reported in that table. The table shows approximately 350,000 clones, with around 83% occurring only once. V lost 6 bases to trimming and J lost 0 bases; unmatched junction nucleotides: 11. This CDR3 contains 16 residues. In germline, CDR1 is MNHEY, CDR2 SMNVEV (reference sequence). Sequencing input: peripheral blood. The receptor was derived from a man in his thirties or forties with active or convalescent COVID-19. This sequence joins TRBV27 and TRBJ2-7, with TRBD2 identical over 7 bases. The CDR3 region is CASSKRRAGVSYEQYF. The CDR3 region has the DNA TGTGCCAGCAGCAAACGAAGGGCGGGAGTCTCCTACGAGCAGTACTTC.